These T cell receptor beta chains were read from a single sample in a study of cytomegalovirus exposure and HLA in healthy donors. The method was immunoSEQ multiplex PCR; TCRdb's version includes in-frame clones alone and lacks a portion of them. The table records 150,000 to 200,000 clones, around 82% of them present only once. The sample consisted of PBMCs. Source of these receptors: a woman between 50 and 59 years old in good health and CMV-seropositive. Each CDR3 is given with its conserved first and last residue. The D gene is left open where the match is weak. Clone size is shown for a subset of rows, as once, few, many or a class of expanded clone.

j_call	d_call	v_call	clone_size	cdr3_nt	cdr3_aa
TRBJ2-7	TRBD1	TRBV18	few	TGTGCCAGCTCACCCTGGTGGGCCGGGACAGACCCCTACGAGCAGTACTTC	CASSPWWAGTDPYEQYF
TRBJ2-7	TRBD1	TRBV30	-	TGTGCCTGGAAAAGGACAGGGGGGCTTAGCTACGAGCAGTACTTC	CAWKRTGGLSYEQYF
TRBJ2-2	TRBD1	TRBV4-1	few	TGCGCCAGCAGCCTTCGGACAGGGCTCACCGGGGAGCTGTTTTTT	CASSLRTGLTGELFF
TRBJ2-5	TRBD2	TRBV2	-	TGTGCCAGCAGTGAGGATGGGAGGGGAGAGACCCAGTACTTC	CASSEDGRGETQYF
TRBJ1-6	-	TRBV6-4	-	TGTGCCAGCAGGGCAGGGGATAATTCACCCCTCCACTTT	CASRAGDNSPLHF
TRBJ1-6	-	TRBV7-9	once	TGTGCCAGCAGCCAGCGGCGGGGACCAGATTCACCCCTCCACTTT	CASSQRRGPDSPLHF
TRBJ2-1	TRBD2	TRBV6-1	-	TGTGCCAGCAGTGAATTAAGGACTAGCAATAATGAGCAGTTCTTC	CASSELRTSNNEQFF
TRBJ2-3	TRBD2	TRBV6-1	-	TGTGCCAGCAGTGAAGCCCGACTAGCGGGGCAGGGAGATACGCAGTATTTT	CASSEARLAGQGDTQYF
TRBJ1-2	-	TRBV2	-	TGTGCCAGCAGTGAAGCGCGGGTTCCTGGCTACACCTTC	CASSEARVPGYTF
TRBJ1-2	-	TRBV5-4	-	TGTGCCAGCAGCTTGGATACTAACTATGGCTACACCTTC	CASSLDTNYGYTF
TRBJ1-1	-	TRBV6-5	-	TGTGCCAGCAGTGCACGGCGGGTCACTGAAGCTTTCTTT	CASSARRVTEAFF
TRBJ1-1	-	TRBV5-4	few	TGTGCCAGCAGCTTTGACAGTGAAGCTTTCTTT	CASSFDSEAFF
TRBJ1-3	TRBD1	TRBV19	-	TGTGCCAGTAGTATTTTGAGGACAGGGTTTGGAAACACCATATATTTT	CASSILRTGFGNTIYF
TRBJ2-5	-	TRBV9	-	TGTGCCAGCAGCGTCAACCGGGGGACCCTTTGGACCCAGTACTTC	CASSVNRGTLWTQYF
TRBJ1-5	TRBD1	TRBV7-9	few	TGTGCCAGCAGCCAGGGACAGTCCAATCAGCCCCAGCATTTT	CASSQGQSNQPQHF
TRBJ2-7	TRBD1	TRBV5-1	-	TGCGCCAGCAGCTCCCTCGGGGACAGGGTGGGGGAGCAGTACTTC	CASSSLGDRVGEQYF